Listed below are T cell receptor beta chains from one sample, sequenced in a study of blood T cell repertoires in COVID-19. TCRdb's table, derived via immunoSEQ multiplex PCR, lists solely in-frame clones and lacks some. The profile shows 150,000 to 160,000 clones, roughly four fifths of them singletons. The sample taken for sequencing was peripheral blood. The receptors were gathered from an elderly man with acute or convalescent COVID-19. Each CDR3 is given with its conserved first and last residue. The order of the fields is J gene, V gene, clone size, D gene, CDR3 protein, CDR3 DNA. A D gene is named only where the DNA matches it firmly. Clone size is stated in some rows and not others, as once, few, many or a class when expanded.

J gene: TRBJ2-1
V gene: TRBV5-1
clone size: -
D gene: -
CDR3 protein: CASSLDGPSLEQFF
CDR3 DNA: TGCGCCAGCAGCTTGGATGGGCCCTCGTTGGAGCAGTTCTTC

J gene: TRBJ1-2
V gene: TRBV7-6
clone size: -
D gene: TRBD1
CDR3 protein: CASSLAGQGYGYTF
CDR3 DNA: TGTGCCAGCAGCTTAGCGGGACAGGGCTATGGCTACACCTTC

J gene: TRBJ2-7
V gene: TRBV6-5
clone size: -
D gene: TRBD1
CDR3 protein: CASSYSTGTGAYEQYF
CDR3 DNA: TGTGCCAGCAGTTACTCCACAGGGACAGGGGCCTACGAGCAGTACTTC

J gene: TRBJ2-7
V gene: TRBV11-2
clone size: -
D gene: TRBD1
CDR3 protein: CASSYTGTGLYEQYF
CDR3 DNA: TGTGCCAGCAGCTATACCGGGACAGGGTTGTACGAGCAGTACTTC

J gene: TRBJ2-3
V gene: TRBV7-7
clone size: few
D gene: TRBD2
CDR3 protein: CASSLGTSGGADTQYF
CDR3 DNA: TGTGCTAGCAGCTTAGGGACTAGCGGGGGGGCAGATACGCAGTATTTT

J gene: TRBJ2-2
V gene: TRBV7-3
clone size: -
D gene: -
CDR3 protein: CASSLMQGNTGELFF
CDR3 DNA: TGTGCCAGCAGCTTAATGCAGGGGAACACCGGGGAGCTGTTTTTT

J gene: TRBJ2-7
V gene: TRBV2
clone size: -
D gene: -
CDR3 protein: CASSRQVPYEQYF
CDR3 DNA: TGTGCCAGCAGTAGACAGGTTCCCTACGAGCAGTACTTC

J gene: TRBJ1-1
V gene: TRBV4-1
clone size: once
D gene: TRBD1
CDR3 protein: CASSLDRGRSKSTEAFF
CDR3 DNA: TGCGCCAGCAGCTTAGACAGGGGGCGTTCGAAGAGCACTGAAGCTTTCTTT

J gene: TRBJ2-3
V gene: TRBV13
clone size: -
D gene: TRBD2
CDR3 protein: CASSTGTSGADTQYF
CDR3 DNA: TGTGCCAGCAGCACCGGGACTAGCGGGGCAGATACGCAGTATTTT

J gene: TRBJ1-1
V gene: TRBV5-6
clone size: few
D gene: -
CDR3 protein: CASSLSGSFTEAFF
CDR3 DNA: TGTGCCAGCAGCTTGTCGGGGTCCTTCACTGAAGCTTTCTTT

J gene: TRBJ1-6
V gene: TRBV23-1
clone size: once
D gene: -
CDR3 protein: CASSQLTDSYNSPLHF
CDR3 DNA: TGCGCCAGCAGTCAATTGACAGACTCCTATAATTCACCCCTCCACTTT

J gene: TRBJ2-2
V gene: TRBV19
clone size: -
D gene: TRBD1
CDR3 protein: CASSTRGTGGLGELFF
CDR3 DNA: TGTGCCAGTAGTACCCGTGGGACAGGGGGCCTCGGGGAGCTGTTTTTT

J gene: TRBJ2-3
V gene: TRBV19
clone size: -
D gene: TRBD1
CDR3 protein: CASSMGGTGGGNTQYF
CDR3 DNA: TGTGCCAGTAGCATGGGTGGGACAGGAGGAGGGAATACGCAGTATTTT

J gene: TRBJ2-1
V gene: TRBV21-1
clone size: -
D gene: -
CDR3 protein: CASSKSGFSGGEDNEQFF
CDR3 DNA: TGTGCCAGCAGCAAATCGGGCTTTAGCGGGGGGGAGGACAATGAGCAGTTCTTC

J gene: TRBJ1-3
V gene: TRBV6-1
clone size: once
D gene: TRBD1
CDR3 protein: CASSDGRTGGRFGNTIYF
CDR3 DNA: TGTGCCAGCAGTGACGGTCGGACAGGGGGGAGATTCGGAAACACCATATATTTT

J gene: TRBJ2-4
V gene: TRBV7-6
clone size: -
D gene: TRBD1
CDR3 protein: CASSLASTGGNIQYF
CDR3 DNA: TGTGCCAGCAGCTTAGCGTCTACAGGGGGCAACATTCAGTACTTC

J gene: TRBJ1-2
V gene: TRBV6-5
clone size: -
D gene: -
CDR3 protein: CASTETRTAIYGYTF
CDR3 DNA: TGTGCCAGCACCGAAACGAGGACAGCTATCTATGGCTACACCTTC

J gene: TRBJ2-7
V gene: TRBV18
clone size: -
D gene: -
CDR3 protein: CASSPVGGPDEQYF
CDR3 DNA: TGTGCCAGCTCACCGGTCGGGGGTCCCGACGAGCAGTACTTC

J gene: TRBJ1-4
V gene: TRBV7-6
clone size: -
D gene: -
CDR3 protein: CASSDGLRADEKLFF
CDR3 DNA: TGTGCCAGCAGCGACGGACTGAGGGCGGACGAAAAACTGTTTTTT

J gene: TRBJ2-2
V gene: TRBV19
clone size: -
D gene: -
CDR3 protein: CASSIGGQRSGELFF
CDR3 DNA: TGTGCCAGTAGTATAGGGGGACAAAGAAGCGGGGAGCTGTTTTTT

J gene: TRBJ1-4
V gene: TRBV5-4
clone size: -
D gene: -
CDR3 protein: CASSRGGANNDEKLFF
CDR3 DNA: TGTGCCAGCAGCCGGGGGGGAGCCAACAACGATGAAAAACTGTTTTTT

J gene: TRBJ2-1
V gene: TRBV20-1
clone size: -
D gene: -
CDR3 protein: CSAATGTEQFF
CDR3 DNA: TGCAGTGCTGCAACCGGGACAGAGCAGTTCTTC

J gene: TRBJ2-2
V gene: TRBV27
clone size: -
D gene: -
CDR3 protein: CASSFPGRRNTGELFF
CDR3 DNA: TGTGCCAGCAGTTTCCCCGGTAGGAGGAACACCGGGGAGCTGTTTTTT

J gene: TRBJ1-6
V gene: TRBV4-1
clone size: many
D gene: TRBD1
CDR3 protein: CASSQGTGGNANSPLHF
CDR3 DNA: TGCGCCAGCAGCCAAGGGACAGGGGGCAACGCCAATTCACCCCTCCACTTT

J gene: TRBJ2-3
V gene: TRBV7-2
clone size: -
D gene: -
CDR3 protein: CASSLNGGTDTQYF
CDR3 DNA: TGTGCCAGCAGCTTAAACGGGGGAACAGATACGCAGTATTTT

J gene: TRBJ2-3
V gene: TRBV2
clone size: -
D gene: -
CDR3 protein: CASSERYTDTQYF
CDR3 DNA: TGTGCCAGCAGTGAACGTTACACAGATACGCAGTATTTT

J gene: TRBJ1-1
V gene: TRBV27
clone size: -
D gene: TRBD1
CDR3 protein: CASSWGQGNTEAFF
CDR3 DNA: TGTGCCAGCAGTTGGGGACAGGGGAACACTGAAGCTTTCTTT

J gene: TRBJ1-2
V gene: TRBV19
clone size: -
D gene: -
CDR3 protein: CASSIDRSNLINYGYTF
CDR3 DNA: TGTGCCAGTAGTATAGATCGGAGCAACTTGATTAACTATGGCTACACCTTC

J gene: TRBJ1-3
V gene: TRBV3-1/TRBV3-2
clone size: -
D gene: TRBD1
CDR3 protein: CASSQARTGVGNTIYF
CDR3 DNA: TGTGCCAGCAGCCAGGCCAGGACAGGGGTTGGAAACACCATATATTTT

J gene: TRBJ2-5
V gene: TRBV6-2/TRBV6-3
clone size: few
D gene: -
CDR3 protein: CASSYQELETQYF
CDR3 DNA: TGTGCCAGCAGTTACCAGGAACTGGAGACCCAGTACTTC

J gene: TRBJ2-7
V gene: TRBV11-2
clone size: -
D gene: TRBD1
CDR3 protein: CASSPQGGRTYEQYF
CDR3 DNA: TGTGCCAGCAGCCCCCAAGGGGGCCGAACCTACGAGCAGTACTTC

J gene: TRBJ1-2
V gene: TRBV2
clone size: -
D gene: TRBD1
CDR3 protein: CASEADRGLSGYTF
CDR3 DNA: TGTGCCAGCGAGGCCGACAGGGGGCTGTCGGGCTACACCTTC

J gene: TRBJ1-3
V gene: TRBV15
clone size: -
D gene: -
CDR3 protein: CATSRDLGNTIYF
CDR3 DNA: TGTGCCACCAGCAGAGATCTCGGAAACACCATATATTTT

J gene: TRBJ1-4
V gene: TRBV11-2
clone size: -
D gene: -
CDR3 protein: CASSPYNEKLFF
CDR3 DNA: TGTGCCAGCAGCCCCTATAATGAAAAACTGTTTTTT

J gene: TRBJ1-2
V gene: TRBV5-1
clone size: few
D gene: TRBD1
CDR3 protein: CASRPGPSGQGAVYGYTF
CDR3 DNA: TGCGCCAGCAGACCTGGACCTAGCGGACAGGGGGCTGTCTATGGCTACACCTTC

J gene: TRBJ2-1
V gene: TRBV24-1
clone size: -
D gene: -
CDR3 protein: CATSDLPGYNEQFF
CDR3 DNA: TGTGCCACCAGTGATTTGCCAGGATACAATGAGCAGTTCTTC

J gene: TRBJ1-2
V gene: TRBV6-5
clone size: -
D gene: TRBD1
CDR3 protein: CATLQGVDYGYTF
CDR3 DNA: TGTGCCACCCTGCAGGGGGTCGACTATGGCTACACCTTC

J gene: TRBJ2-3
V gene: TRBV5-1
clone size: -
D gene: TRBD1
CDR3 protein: CASSLANRGQGDTQYF
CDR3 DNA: TGCGCCAGCAGCTTGGCGAACAGGGGGCAGGGAGATACGCAGTATTTT

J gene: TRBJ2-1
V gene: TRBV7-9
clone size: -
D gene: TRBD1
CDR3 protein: CASTKSGQGGNEQFF
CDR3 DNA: TGTGCCAGCACCAAATCTGGACAGGGCGGCAATGAGCAGTTCTTC

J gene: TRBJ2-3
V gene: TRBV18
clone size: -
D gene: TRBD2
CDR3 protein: CASSPLAGGPADTQYF
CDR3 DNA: TGTGCCAGCTCACCTTTAGCGGGGGGGCCCGCAGATACGCAGTATTTT

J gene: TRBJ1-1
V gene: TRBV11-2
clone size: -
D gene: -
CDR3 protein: CASSLVWTVKNTEAFF
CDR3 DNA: TGTGCCAGCAGCTTAGTTTGGACAGTGAAGAACACTGAAGCTTTCTTT

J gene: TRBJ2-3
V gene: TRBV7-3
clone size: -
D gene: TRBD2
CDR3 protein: CASSLFGLAGGPGTDTQYF
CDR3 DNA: TGTGCCAGCAGCTTATTCGGCCTAGCGGGGGGGCCCGGCACAGATACGCAGTATTTT

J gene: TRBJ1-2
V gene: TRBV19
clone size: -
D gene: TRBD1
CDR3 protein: CASSRDSPAIGYTF
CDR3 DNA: TGTGCCAGTAGTAGGGACAGCCCAGCTATCGGCTACACCTTC

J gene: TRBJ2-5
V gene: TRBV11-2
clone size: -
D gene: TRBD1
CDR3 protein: CASSLGVQGAEETQYF
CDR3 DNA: TGTGCCAGCAGCTTAGGGGTACAGGGGGCGGAAGAGACCCAGTACTTC

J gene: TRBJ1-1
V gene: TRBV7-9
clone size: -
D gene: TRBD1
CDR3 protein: CASSPGTGGWRNTEAFF
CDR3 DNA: TGTGCCAGCAGCCCCGGTACAGGGGGATGGAGAAACACTGAAGCTTTCTTT

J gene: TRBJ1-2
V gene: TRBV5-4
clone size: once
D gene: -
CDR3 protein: CASSERTDYGYTF
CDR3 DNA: TGTGCCAGCAGCGAGAGGACTGACTATGGCTACACCTTC

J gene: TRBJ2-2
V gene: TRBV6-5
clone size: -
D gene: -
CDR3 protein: CASRRGRENTGELFF
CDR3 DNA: TGTGCCAGCAGGCGGGGCAGGGAGAACACCGGGGAGCTGTTTTTT

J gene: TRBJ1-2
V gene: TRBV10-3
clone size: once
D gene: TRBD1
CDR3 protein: CAINRQGNYGYTF
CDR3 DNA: TGTGCCATCAATAGACAGGGGAACTATGGCTACACCTTC